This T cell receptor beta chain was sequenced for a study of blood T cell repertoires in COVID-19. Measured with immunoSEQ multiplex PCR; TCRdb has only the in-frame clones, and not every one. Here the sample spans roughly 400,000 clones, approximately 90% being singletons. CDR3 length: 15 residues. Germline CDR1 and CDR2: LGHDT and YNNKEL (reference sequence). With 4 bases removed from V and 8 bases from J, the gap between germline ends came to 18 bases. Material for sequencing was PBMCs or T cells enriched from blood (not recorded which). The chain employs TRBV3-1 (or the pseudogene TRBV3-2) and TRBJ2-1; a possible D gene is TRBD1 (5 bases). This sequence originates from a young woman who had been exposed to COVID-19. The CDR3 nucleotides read TGTGCCAGCAGCCCACGTACCAGGGCCAAGGATGAGCAGTTCTTC. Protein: CASSPRTRAKDEQFF.